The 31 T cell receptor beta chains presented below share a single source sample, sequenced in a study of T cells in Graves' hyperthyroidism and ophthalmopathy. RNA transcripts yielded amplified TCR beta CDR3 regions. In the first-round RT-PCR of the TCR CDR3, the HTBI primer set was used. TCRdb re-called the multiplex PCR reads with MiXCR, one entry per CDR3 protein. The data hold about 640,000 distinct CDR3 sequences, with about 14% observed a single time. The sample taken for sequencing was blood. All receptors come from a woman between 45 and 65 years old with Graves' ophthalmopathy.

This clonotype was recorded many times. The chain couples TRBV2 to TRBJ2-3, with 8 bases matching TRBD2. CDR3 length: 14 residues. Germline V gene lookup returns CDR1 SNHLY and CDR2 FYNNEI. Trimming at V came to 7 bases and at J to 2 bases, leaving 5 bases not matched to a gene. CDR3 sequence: CASMRLAYTDTQYF. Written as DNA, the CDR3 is TGTGCCAGCATGCGACTAGCGTACACAGATACGCAGTATTTT.

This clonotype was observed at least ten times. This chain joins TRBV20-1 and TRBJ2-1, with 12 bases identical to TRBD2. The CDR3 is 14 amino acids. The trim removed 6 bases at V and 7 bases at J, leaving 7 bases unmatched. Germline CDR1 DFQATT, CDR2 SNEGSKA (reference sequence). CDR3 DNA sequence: TGCAGTGCAAGACTAGCGGGAGCGGCAAATGAGCAGTTCTTC. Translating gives CSARLAGAANEQFF.

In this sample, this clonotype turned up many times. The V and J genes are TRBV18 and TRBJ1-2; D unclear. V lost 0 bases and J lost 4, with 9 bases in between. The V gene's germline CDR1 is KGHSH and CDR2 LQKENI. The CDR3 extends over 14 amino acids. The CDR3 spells CASSPPANPYGYTF. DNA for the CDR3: TGTGCCAGCTCACCACCAGCGAACCCCTATGGCTACACCTTC.

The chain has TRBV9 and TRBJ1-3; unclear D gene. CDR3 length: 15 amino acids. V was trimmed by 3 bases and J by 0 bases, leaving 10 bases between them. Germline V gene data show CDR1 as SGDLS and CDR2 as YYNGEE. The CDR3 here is CASSGPHYSGNTIYF. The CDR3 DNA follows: TGTGCCAGCAGCGGTCCTCACTACTCTGGAAACACCATATATTTT.

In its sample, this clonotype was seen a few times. The DNA for the CDR3 is TGTGCCAGCAGGAGACAGGGGGACTATGGCTACACCTTC. Residues: CASRRQGDYGYTF. V gene TRBV6-1 combines with J gene TRBJ1-2; 9 bases align to TRBD1. The CDR3 consists of 13 residues. V trimming: 6 bases; J trimming: 3 bases; junction bases outside the gene matches: 2. Germline lookup yields CDR1 MNHNS and CDR2 SASEGT.

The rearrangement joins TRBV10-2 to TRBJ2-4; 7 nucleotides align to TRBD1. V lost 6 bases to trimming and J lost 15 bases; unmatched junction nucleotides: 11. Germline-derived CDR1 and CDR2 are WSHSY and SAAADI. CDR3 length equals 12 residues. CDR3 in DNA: TGCGCCAGCAGCTCATCCGGGACAGAACGGTACTTC. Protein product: CASSSSGTERYF.

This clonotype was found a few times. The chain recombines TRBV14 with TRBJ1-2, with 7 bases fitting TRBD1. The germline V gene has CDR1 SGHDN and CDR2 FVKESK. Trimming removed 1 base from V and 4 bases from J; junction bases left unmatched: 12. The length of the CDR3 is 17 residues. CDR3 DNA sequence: TGTGCCAGCAGCCAAGGAAGCAGGGGGGCCCCTCTCTATGGCTACACCTTC. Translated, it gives CASSQGSRGAPLYGYTF.

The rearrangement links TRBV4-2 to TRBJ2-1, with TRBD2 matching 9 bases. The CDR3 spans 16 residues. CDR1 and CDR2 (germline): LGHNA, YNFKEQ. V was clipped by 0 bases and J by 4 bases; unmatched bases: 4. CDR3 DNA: TGTGCCAGCAGCCAAGATGCAACTAGCGGGTACAATGAGCAGTTCTTC. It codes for CASSQDATSGYNEQFF.

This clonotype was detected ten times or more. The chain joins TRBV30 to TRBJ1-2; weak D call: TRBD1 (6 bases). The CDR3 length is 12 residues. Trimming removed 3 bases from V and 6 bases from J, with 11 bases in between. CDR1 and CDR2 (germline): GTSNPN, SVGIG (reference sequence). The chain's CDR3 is CAWSRDIDGYTF. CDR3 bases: TGTGCCTGGAGCCGGGACATCGATGGCTACACCTTC.

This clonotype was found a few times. Written as DNA, the CDR3 is TGCAGCGTTGGGGGGGACAGGACCGCTAACTATGGCTACACCTTC. Translating it yields CSVGGDRTANYGYTF. V usage is TRBV29-1 and J usage is TRBJ1-2, with 8 bases fitting TRBD1. V shed 4 bases and J 0 bases; nucleotides not matched to a gene: 7. Looked up from germline, CDR1 is SQVTM and CDR2 is ANQGSEA. There are 15 residues in the CDR3. Supplemented by reference TRBV29-1 and TRBJ1-2, the full variable domain reads SAVISQKPSRDICQRGTSLTIQCQVDSQVTMMFWYRQQPGQSLTLIATANQGSEATYESGFVIDKFPISRPNLTFSTLTVSNMSPEDSSIYLCSVGGDRTANYGYTFGSGTRLTVV.

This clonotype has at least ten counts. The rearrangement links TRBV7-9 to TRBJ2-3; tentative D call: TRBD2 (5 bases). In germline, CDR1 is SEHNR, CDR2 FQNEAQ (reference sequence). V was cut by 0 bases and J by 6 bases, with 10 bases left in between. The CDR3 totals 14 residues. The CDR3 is CASSLAGVVDTQYF. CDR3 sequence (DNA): TGTGCCAGCAGCTTAGCGGGAGTGGTGGATACGCAGTATTTT. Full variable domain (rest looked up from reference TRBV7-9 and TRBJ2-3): DTGVSQNPRHKITKRGQNVTFRCDPISEHNRLYWYRQTLGQGPEFLTYFQNEAQLEKSRLLSDRFSAERPKGSFSTLEIQRTEQGDSAMYLCASSLAGVVDTQYFGPGTRLTVL.

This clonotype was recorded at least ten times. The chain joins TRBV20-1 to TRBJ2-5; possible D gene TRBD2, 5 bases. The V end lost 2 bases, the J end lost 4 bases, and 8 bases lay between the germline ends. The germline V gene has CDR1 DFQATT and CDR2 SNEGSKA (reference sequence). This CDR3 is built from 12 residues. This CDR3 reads CSARSSGETQYF. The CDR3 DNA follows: TGCAGTGCTAGATCCAGCGGAGAGACCCAGTACTTC.

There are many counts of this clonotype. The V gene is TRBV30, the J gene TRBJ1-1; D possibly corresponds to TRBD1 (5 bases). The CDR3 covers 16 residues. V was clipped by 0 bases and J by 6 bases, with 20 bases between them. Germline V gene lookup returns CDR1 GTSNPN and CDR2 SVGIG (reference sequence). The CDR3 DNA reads TGTGCCTGGAGTGTCGGCCAGGGAAACTCAGCCCCTGAAGCTTTCTTT. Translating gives CAWSVGQGNSAPEAFF. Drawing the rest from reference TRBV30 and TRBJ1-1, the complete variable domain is SQTIHQWPATLVQPVGSPLSLECTVEGTSNPNLYWYRQAAGRGLQLLFYSVGIGQISSEVPQNLSASRPQDRQFILSSKKLLLSDSGFYLCAWSVGQGNSAPEAFFGQGTRLTVV.

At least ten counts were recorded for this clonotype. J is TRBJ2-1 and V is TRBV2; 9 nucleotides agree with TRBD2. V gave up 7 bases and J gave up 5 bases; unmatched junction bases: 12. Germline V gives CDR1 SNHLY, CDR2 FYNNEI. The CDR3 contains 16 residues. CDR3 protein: CASNTPSGITHNEQFF. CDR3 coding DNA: TGTGCCAGCAATACCCCTAGCGGGATTACCCACAATGAGCAGTTCTTC.

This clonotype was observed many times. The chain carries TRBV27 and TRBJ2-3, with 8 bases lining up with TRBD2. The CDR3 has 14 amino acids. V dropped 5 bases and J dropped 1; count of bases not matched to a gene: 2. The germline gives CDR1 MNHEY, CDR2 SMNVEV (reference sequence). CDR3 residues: CASSRSGGTDTQYF. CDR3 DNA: TGTGCCAGCAGTCGTAGCGGGGGCACAGATACGCAGTATTTT.

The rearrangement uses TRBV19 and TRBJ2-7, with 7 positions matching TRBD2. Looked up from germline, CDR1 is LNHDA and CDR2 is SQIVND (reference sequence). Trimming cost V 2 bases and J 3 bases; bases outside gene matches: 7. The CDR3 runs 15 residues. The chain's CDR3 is CASSISGGRIYEQYF. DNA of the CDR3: TGTGCCAGTAGTATAAGCGGCGGGAGAATCTACGAGCAGTACTTC.

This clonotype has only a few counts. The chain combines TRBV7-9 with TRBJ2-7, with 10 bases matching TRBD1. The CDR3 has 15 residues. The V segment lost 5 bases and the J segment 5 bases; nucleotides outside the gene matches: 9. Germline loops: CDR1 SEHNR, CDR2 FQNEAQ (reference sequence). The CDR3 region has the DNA TGTGCCAGCAGCGAACCGGGACAGGGGCCCCACGAGCAGTACTTC. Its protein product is CASSEPGQGPHEQYF.

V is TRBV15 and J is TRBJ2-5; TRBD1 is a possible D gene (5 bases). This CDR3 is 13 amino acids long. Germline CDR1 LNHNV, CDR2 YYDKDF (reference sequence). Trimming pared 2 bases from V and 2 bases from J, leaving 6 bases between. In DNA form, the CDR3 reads TGTGCCACCAGCAGAAGACAGCAAGAGACCCAGTACTTC. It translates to CATSRRQQETQYF.

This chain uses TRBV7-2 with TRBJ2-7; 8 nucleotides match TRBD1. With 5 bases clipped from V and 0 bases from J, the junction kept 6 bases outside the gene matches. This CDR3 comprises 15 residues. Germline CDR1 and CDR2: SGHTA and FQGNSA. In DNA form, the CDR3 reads TGTGCCAGCAGCACCCGGGACAGGAACTCCTACGAGCAGTACTTC. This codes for CASSTRDRNSYEQYF. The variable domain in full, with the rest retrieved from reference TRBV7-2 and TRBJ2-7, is GAGVSQSPSNKVTEKGKDVELRCDPISGHTALYWYRQSLGQGLEFLIYFQGNSAPDKSGLPSDRFSAERTGGSVSTLTIQRTQQEDSAVYLCASSTRDRNSYEQYFGPGTRLTVT.

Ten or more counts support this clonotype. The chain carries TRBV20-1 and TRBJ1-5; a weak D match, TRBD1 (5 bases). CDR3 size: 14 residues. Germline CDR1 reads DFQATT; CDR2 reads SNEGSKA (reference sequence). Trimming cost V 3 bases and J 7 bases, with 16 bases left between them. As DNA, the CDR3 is TGCAGTGCTAGTTCCCCAGGGAATAACCAGCCCCAGCATTTT. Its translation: CSASSPGNNQPQHF.

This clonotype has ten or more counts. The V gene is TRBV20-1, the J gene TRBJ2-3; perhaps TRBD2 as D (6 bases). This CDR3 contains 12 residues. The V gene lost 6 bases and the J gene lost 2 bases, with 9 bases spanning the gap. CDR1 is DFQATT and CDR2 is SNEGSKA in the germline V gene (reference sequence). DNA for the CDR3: TGCAGTGCCATAGCGGACACAGATACGCAGTATTTT. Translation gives CSAIADTDTQYF.

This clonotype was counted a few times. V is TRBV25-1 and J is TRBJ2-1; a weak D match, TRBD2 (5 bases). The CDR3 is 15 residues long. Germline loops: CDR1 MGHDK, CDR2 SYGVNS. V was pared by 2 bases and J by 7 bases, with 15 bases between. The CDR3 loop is CASSETRLARNEQFF. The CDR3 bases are TGTGCCAGCAGTGAAACAAGGCTAGCCCGTAATGAGCAGTTCTTC.

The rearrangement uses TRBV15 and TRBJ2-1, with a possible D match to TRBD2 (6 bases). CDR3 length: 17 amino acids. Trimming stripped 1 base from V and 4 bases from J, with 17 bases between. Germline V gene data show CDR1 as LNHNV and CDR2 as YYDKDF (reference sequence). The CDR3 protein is CATSRGTTSIRYNEQFF. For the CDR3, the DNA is TGTGCCACCAGCAGAGGGACGACTAGTATTAGGTACAATGAGCAGTTCTTC.

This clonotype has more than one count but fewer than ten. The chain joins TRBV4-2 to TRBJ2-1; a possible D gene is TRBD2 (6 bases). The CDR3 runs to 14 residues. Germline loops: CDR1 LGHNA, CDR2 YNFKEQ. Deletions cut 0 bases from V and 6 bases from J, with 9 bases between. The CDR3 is CASSQDGGANEQFF. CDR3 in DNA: TGTGCCAGCAGCCAAGACGGAGGGGCCAATGAGCAGTTCTTC.

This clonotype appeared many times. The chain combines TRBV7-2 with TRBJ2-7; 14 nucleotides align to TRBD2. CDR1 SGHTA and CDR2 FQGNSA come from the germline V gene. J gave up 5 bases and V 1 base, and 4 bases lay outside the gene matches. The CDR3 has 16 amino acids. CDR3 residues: CASSLVGTSGGNEQYF. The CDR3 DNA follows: TGTGCCAGCAGCTTAGTCGGGACTAGCGGGGGAAACGAGCAGTACTTC.

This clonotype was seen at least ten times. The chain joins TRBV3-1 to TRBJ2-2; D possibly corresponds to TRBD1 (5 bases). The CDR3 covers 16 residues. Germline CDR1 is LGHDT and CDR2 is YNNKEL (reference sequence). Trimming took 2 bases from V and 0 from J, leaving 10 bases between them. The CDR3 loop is CASSQPRTPNTGELFF. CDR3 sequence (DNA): TGTGCCAGCAGCCAACCTAGGACACCGAACACCGGGGAGCTGTTTTTT.

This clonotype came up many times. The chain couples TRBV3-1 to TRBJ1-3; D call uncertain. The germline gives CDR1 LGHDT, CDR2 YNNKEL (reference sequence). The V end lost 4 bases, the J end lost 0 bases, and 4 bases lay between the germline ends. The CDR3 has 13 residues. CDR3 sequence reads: CASSRYSGNTIYF. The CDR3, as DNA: TGTGCCAGCAGCCGGTACTCTGGAAACACCATATATTTT.

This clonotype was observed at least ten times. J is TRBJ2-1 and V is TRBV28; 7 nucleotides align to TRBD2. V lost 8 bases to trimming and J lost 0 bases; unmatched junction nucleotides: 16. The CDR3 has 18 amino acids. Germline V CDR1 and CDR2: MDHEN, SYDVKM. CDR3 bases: TGTGCCAGCCCCGGTCCCTACTATTCGGGAGGCTCCTACAATGAGCAGTTCTTC. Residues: CASPGPYYSGGSYNEQFF.

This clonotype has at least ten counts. CDR3: CASSLGGTHGTDTQYF. The CDR3, as DNA: TGCGCCAGCAGCTTGGGGGGGACTCACGGCACAGATACGCAGTATTTT. The V and J genes are TRBV5-1 and TRBJ2-3; tentatively, D is TRBD2 (6 bases). The CDR3 totals 16 residues. The V and J ends lost 0 bases and 1 base respectively, with 12 bases between them. The germline V gene encodes CDR1 SGHRS and CDR2 YFSETQ.

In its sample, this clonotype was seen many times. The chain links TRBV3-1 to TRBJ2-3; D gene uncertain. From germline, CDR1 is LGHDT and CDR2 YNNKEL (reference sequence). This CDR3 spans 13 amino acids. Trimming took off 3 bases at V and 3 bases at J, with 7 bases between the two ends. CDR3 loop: CASSHPPTDTQYF. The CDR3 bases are TGTGCCAGCAGCCACCCCCCAACAGATACGCAGTATTTT.

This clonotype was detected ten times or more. The CDR3 DNA sequence: TGTGCCAGCAGTTTATGGGCAGGGCCCTACGAGCAGTACTTC. This encodes CASSLWAGPYEQYF. The chain employs TRBV27 and TRBJ2-7, with TRBD1 as a possible D gene (5 bases). Per the germline V gene, CDR1 is MNHEY and CDR2 is SMNVEV (reference sequence). V was pared by 1 base and J by 2 bases, with 9 bases between. There are 14 residues in the CDR3.